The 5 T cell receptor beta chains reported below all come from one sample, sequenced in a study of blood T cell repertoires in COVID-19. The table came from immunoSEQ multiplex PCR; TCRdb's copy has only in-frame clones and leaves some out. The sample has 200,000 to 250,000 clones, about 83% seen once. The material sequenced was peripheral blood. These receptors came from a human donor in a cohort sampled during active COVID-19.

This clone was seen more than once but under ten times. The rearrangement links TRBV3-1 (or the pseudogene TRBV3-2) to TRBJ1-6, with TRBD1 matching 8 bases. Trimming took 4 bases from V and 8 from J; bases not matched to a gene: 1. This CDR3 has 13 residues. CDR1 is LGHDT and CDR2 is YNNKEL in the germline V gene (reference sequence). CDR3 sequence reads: CASSRQGHSPLHF. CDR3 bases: TGTGCCAGCAGCCGACAGGGGCATTCACCCCTCCACTTT.

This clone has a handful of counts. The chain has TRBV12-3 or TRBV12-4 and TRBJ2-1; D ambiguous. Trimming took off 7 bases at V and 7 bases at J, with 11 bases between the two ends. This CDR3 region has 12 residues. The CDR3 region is CASTTFGNEQFF. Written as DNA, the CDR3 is TGTGCCAGCACCACCTTCGGGAATGAGCAGTTCTTC.

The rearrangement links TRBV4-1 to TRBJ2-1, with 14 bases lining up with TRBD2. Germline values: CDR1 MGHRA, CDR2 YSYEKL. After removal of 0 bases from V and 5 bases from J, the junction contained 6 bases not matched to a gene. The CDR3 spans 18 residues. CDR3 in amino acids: CASSQDSTSGGAHNEQFF. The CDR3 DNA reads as TGCGCCAGCAGCCAAGACTCGACTAGCGGGGGGGCCCACAATGAGCAGTTCTTC.

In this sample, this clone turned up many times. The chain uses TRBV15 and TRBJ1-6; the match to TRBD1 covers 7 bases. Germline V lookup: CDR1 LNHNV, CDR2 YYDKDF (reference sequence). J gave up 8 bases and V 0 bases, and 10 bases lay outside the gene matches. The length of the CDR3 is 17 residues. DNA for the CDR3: TGTGCCACCAGCAGAGAAGTGGCAGGGGGTCGATATTCACCCCTCCACTTT. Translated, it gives CATSREVAGGRYSPLHF.

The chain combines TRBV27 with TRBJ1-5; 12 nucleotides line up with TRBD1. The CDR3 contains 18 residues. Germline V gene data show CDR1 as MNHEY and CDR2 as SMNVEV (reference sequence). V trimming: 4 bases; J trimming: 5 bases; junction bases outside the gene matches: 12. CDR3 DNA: TGTGCCAGCAGTTGGAGTACCGGGACAGGGGGCTTCCATCAGCCCCAGCATTTT. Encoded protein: CASSWSTGTGGFHQPQHF.